A selection of T cell receptor beta chains follows, all from one sample in a study of T cell responses to AZD1222 COVID-19 vaccine. Libraries were prepared by immunoSEQ multiplex PCR; TCRdb keeps only in-frame clonotypes and omits some of them. Among 65,000 to 80,000 clones, around nine tenths were seen once, and the ten largest hold approximately 4.8%. This sample comprised peripheral blood, obtained 28 days after the second dose of the MenACWY control vaccine. Receptors were obtained from an adult who received the MenACWY meningococcal vaccine as a control. Both conserved end residues are part of each CDR3. A D gene is named only where the DNA matches it firmly. The size of a clone is reported for some rows only, either as once, few or many, or as a class for expanded clones.

TRBJ2-2 . TRBV19 . CASQGGGGDGELFF TGTGCGAGCCAGGGGGGGGGCGGCGACGGGGAGCTGTTTTTT
TRBJ1-6 . TRBV5-1 . CASSFYTSGNPHF TGCGCCAGCAGCTTCTACACCTCGGGAAACCCCCACTTT
TRBJ2-2 . TRBV28 . CASRSQQGHPTGELFF TGTGCCAGCAGGTCCCAACAGGGACACCCCACCGGGGAGCTGTTTTTT
TRBJ2-1 . TRBV6-2/TRBV6-3 TRBD2 CASSSPSGGPGNEQFF TGTGCCAGCAGTTCGCCTAGCGGGGGGCCGGGGAATGAGCAGTTCTTC
TRBJ2-1 . TRBV27 . CASSPRTINNEQFF TGTGCCAGCAGTCCAAGGACTATCAACAATGAGCAGTTCTTC
TRBJ1-5 once TRBV29-1 . CSVEWGDGPQHF TGCAGCGTTGAATGGGGGGACGGGCCCCAGCATTTT
TRBJ1-5 . TRBV28 . CASSQTGSGNQPQHF TGTGCCAGCAGCCAAACAGGGTCGGGCAATCAGCCCCAGCATTTT
TRBJ2-3 . TRBV7-2 TRBD2 CASSFIPGTSGKNTDTQYF TGTGCCAGCAGCTTTATCCCCGGGACTAGCGGAAAAAACACAGATACGCAGTATTTT
TRBJ2-5 once TRBV9 . CASSVDPTPETQYF TGTGCCAGCAGCGTAGATCCCACTCCAGAGACCCAGTACTTC
TRBJ1-1 . TRBV7-2 TRBD1 CASSYHQGGTEAFF TGTGCCAGCAGCTACCACCAGGGGGGCACTGAAGCTTTCTTT
TRBJ1-2 few TRBV16 . CASSQNGALTSYGYTF TGTGCCAGCAGCCAGAACGGGGCGCTTACCTCCTATGGCTACACCTTC
TRBJ1-6 . TRBV6-2/TRBV6-3 . CASSYVRTHERVANSPLHF TGTGCCAGCAGTTACGTGCGGACTCATGAGAGGGTGGCTAATTCACCCCTCCACTTT
TRBJ2-5 . TRBV18 . CASSPEGIGETQYF TGTGCCAGCTCACCAGAGGGGATCGGCGAGACCCAGTACTTC
TRBJ2-7 . TRBV11-2 . CASSLEGGRGYEQYF TGTGCCAGCAGCTTAGAGGGAGGCAGGGGTTACGAGCAGTACTTC
TRBJ1-6 . TRBV15 . CATSRDTQEGLAPLHF TGTGCCACCAGCAGAGATACGCAGGAGGGCCTAGCACCCCTCCACTTT
TRBJ1-2 . TRBV19 TRBD1 CASSIRTGARLNYGYTF TGTGCCAGTAGTATACGGACAGGGGCCCGGCTTAACTATGGCTACACCTTC
TRBJ2-3 . TRBV11-1 . CASSLVVALDTQYF TGTGCCAGCAGCTTGGTGGTGGCTCTAGATACGCAGTATTTT
TRBJ2-1 . TRBV3-1/TRBV3-2 . CASSPYTSSDEQFF TGTGCCAGCAGCCCCTACACTAGCAGCGATGAGCAGTTCTTC
TRBJ2-1 few TRBV19 TRBD2 CASSIGQGGYNEQFF TGTGCCAGTAGTATAGGGCAGGGAGGGTACAATGAGCAGTTCTTC
TRBJ1-5 . TRBV9 . CASSVSTDSNQPQHF TGTGCCAGCAGCGTTTCAACAGATAGCAATCAGCCCCAGCATTTT
TRBJ2-7 . TRBV7-8 TRBD2 CASSRPGGSSYEQYF TGTGCCAGCAGCCGTCCGGGGGGGAGCTCCTACGAGCAGTACTTC
TRBJ2-3 . TRBV11-3 . CASSLRWDLPDTQYF TGTGCCAGCAGCTTAAGGTGGGACCTCCCAGATACGCAGTATTTT
TRBJ1-6 once TRBV28 . CASARKYNSPLHF TGTGCCAGCGCTCGGAAGTATAATTCACCCCTCCACTTT
TRBJ2-3 . TRBV7-2 TRBD2 CASSLDETSKDTQYF TGTGCCAGCAGCTTAGATGAGACTAGCAAAGATACGCAGTATTTT
TRBJ2-7 . TRBV28 . CAIALDRWTGYEQYF TGTGCCATCGCGCTCGACAGGTGGACCGGCTACGAGCAGTACTTC
TRBJ2-5 . TRBV10-3 . CAISELGAGETQYF TGTGCCATCAGTGAGTTAGGGGCGGGCGAGACCCAGTACTTC
TRBJ2-1 few TRBV4-3 TRBD1 CASSQELVRGRKNEQFF TGCGCCAGCAGCCAAGAGTTGGTCAGGGGGCGCAAGAATGAGCAGTTCTTC
TRBJ2-3 . TRBV9 . CASSSGIGGTDTQYF TGTGCCAGCAGCTCCGGAATCGGGGGAACGGATACGCAGTATTTT
TRBJ2-7 once TRBV5-6 TRBD1 CASSTTDRERREQYF TGTGCCAGCAGCACTACGGACAGGGAGCGTCGCGAGCAGTACTTC
TRBJ2-7 . TRBV7-3 TRBD1 CASSLTAGGYEQYF TGTGCCAGCAGCTTAACCGCAGGGGGCTACGAGCAGTACTTC
TRBJ1-3 . TRBV4-3 TRBD1 CASSQSIQGAAGNTIYF TGCGCCAGCAGCCAGAGTATACAGGGGGCGGCGGGAAACACCATATATTTT
TRBJ2-7 . TRBV10-3 TRBD2 CAIRGTSGRAGYEQYF TGTGCCATCAGGGGGACTAGCGGGAGGGCCGGGTACGAGCAGTACTTC
TRBJ2-5 . TRBV15 . CATSAGGDEETQYF TGTGCCACCAGCGCCGGAGGGGATGAGGAGACCCAGTACTTC
TRBJ2-7 . TRBV28 . CASSLYGVVSSYEQYF TGTGCCAGCAGTTTATACGGGGTAGTGAGCTCCTACGAGCAGTACTTC
TRBJ2-2 once TRBV13 TRBD1 CASSVQGTGKLFF TGTGCCAGCAGCGTACAGGGGACCGGGAAGCTGTTTTTT
TRBJ1-3 . TRBV5-1 . CASSFRTAYSGNTIYF TGCGCCAGCAGCTTTAGGACAGCGTACTCTGGAAACACCATATATTTT
TRBJ1-4 . TRBV28 . CASSLGGTNEKLFF TGTGCCAGCAGTTTGGGGGGAACTAATGAAAAACTGTTTTTT
TRBJ1-1 . TRBV4-3 . CASSQDGDGTEAFF TGCGCCAGCAGCCAGGACGGCGATGGCACTGAAGCTTTCTTT
TRBJ2-7 few TRBV5-1 TRBD2 CASSHGTSGTWEQYF TGCGCCAGCAGCCACGGGACTAGCGGGACGTGGGAGCAGTACTTC
TRBJ2-3 . TRBV5-1 . CASSFLEGDTQYF TGCGCCAGCAGCTTTCTAGAGGGAGATACGCAGTATTTT
TRBJ2-7 . TRBV19 . CASSKDYSSYEQYF TGTGCCAGTAGTAAGGATTACAGCTCCTACGAGCAGTACTTC
TRBJ1-3 medium-sized TRBV2 TRBD1 CASTGGQAAGGNTIYF TGTGCCAGCACCGGAGGACAGGCGGCGGGTGGAAACACCATATATTTT
TRBJ1-5 . TRBV7-2 . CASSSFNQPQHF TGTGCCAGCAGCTCGTTCAATCAGCCCCAGCATTTT
TRBJ2-7 few TRBV7-2 TRBD1 CASSLEGASAIWYEQYF TGTGCCAGCAGCTTAGAGGGGGCTTCGGCCATATGGTACGAGCAGTACTTC
TRBJ2-1 . TRBV23-1 . CASSHRGNPYNEQFF TGCGCCAGCAGTCACAGAGGGAACCCCTACAATGAGCAGTTCTTC
TRBJ2-3 . TRBV7-3 . CASSLGVSDTQYF TGTGCCAGCAGCTTGGGGGTCTCCGATACGCAGTATTTT